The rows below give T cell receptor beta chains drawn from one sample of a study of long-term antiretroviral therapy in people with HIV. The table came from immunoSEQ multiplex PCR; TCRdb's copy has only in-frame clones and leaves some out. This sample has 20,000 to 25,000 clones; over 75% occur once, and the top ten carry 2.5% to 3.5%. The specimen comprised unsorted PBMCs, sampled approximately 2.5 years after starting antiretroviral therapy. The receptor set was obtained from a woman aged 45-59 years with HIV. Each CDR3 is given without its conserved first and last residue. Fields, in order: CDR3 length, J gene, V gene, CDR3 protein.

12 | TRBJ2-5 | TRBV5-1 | ASSLASGEETQY
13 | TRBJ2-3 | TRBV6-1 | ASSIRTSGSLSEY
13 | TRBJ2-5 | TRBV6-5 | ASSYWAGRVETQY
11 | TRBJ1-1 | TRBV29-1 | SVERTGDPEAF
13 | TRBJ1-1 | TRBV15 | ATSRVGSGLTEAF
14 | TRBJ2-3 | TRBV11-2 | ASSLDGQGRTDTQY
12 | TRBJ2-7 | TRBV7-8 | ASSLVQESYEQY
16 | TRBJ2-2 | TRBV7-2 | ASSLAGLAGSLAGELF
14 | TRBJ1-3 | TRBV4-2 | ASSREGQDSGNTIY
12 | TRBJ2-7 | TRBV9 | ASSVMTDSYEQY